This T cell receptor (beta chain) was captured by sequencing in a study of blood T cell repertoires in COVID-19. Background on the study: The United States, Italy and Spain were the sources of the acute and convalescent COVID-19 samples. PBMCs, B-cell-depleted T cells, or T cells were the source of the cDNA or gDNA that made up the material.

The CDR3 runs 12 residues. The germline V gene encodes CDR1 SQVTM and CDR2 ANQGSEA. The ends lost 8 bases at V and 4 bases at J; junction bases unmatched: 4. In the original workflow: Amplification of reference gene primers was used by the study to estimate nucleated cell counts. Profiled with immunoSEQ multiplex PCR; TCRdb holds only in-frame clones, not every one. V, J and clone size derive from that table, while D and trimming were established from the DNA sequence. The table includes around 72,000 clones, 70% to 90% detected once. This TCR was sampled from a man between 65 and 79 years old with active or convalescent COVID-19. The chain joins TRBV29-1 to TRBJ1-2, with TRBD1 identical over 10 bases. Sequencing was performed on peripheral blood. The CDR3 nucleotides are TGCAGCACCGGACAGGGGGGCTATGGCTACACCTTC. Encoded protein: CSTGQGGYGYTF.